This TCR beta chain appears in the sequencing data of a study of blood T cell repertoires in COVID-19. About the study: The United States, Italy and Spain were the sources of the acute and convalescent COVID-19 samples. T cells, B-cell-depleted T cells, or PBMCs provided the cDNA or gDNA that served as material.

Under the authors' procedure: Amplification from reference gene primers served as the basis for estimated nucleated cell counts. Using immunoSEQ multiplex PCR, the repertoire was profiled, and TCRdb retains in-frame clones only, with some absent. V and J calls plus clone size are reproduced from that table; the DNA served to infer D and trimming. The sample shows approximately 220,000 clones, roughly nine tenths of them seen only once. The junction had 11 bases not matched to a gene; V was cut back by 4 bases and J by 4 bases. Germline values: CDR1 SGHVS, CDR2 FNYEAQ. This CDR3 is 16 amino acids long.

What was sequenced was peripheral blood. V is TRBV7-6 and J is TRBJ2-7, with 9 bases that match TRBD1. This receptor was identified in a woman aged 45-65 years with acute or convalescent COVID-19. The CDR3 DNA reads TGTGCCAGCAGCTCGGGGTTGGGACAGGGAGGGTACGAGCAGTACTTC. It specifies CASSSGLGQGGYEQYF.